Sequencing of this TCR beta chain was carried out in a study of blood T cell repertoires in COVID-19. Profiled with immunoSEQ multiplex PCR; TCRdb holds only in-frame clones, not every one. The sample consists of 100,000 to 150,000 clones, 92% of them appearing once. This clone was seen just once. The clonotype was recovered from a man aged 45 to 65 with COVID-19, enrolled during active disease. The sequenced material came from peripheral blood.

For the CDR3, the DNA is TGTGCCAGTAGCTTTCCAGGGGAGCCCTACGAGCAGTACTTC. Residues: CASSFPGEPYEQYF. The rearrangement links TRBV19 to TRBJ2-7; maybe TRBD1 (6 bases). This CDR3 is built from 14 residues. CDR1 and CDR2 (germline): LNHDA, SQIVND (reference sequence). Deletions cut 6 bases from V and 2 bases from J, with 14 bases between.